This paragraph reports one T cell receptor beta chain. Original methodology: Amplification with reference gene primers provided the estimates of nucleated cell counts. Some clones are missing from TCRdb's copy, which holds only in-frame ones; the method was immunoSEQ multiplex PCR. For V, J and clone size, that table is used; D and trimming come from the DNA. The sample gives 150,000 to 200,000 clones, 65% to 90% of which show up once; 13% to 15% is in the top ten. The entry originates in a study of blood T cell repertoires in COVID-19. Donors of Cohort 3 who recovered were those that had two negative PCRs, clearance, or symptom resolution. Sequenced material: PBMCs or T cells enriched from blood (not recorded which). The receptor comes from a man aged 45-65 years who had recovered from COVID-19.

CDR3 residues: CASSDPGQTNEKLFF. CDR3 sequence (DNA): TGTGCCAGCAGTGATCCGGGACAGACTAATGAAAAACTGTTTTTT. The V call is TRBV6-1, the J call TRBJ1-4; TRBD1 agrees at 7 bases. The CDR3 contains 15 residues. The junction had 3 bases not matched to a gene; V was cut back by 3 bases and J by 2 bases. Germline V lookup: CDR1 MNHNS, CDR2 SASEGT.